This T cell receptor beta chain was retrieved from a study of shared clonotypes between healthy human individuals. The overall study: Each donor's CD4 naive and CD4 memory cells filled three plates apiece, CD8 naive two, and CD8 memory one. Study observations and caveats: In contrast to clonotypes shared by all four donors, non-shared clonotypes had lower generation probabilities. Genetic and exposure-history diversity was limited by the small donor number. Larger estimated richness was generally seen in naive subsets than in memory subsets.

As concerns this clone: Its matching antigen is unknown.

Generated by immunoSEQ multiplex PCR, the TCRdb table keeps only in-frame clones and is missing some. This sample has roughly 2.6 million clones, with roughly nine tenths found just once. Germline V lookup: CDR1 LNHDA, CDR2 SQIVND (reference sequence). J gave up 10 bases and V 5 bases, and 10 bases lay outside the gene matches. The CDR3 extends over 13 amino acids. The TCR sequence derives from a man younger than 35 in good health. The J gene is TRBJ1-1, the V gene TRBV19; 7 bases map to TRBD1. The specimen sequenced was naive CD4+ T cells sorted from blood. Subset in this sample: CD45RA+ positively selected. CDR3 in DNA: TGTGCCAGTAGTGCTCAGGGGGAGCGGGGAGCTTTCTTT. Encoded protein: CASSAQGERGAFF.